This T cell receptor beta chain was recovered during a study of CD8+ T cells in alopecia areata. Study-level points and caveats: Tofacitinib produced a significant decrease in scalp clonality and in expanded CD8+ clones among the top 100.

Turning to this clone: Its antigen remains unidentified.

The authors extracted RNA and reverse transcribed it into cDNA as the sequencing template. Produced via immunoSEQ multiplex PCR; TCRdb's table is partial and in-frame only. The data contain around 190,000 clones, more than 55% of them seen just once; the ten biggest clones take up 0.65% to 0.7%. The V and J ends lost 1 base and 6 bases respectively, with 13 bases between them. The length of the CDR3 is 14 residues. Germline V gene lookup returns CDR1 SGHTA and CDR2 FQGTGA. The treatment is: oral pan-JAK inhibitor, 5-10 mg twice daily. Sequenced here: CD4+ T cells sorted from blood, sampled at week 4, from a patient treated with tofacitinib. The TCR was taken from a human donor with alopecia areata. The chain employs TRBV7-3 and TRBJ2-7; D possibly corresponds to TRBD2 (5 bases). CDR3 nucleotide sequence: TGTGCCAGCAGCTTAAGTCCGGAGGTTGGCGAGCAGTACTTC. Its translation: CASSLSPEVGEQYF.